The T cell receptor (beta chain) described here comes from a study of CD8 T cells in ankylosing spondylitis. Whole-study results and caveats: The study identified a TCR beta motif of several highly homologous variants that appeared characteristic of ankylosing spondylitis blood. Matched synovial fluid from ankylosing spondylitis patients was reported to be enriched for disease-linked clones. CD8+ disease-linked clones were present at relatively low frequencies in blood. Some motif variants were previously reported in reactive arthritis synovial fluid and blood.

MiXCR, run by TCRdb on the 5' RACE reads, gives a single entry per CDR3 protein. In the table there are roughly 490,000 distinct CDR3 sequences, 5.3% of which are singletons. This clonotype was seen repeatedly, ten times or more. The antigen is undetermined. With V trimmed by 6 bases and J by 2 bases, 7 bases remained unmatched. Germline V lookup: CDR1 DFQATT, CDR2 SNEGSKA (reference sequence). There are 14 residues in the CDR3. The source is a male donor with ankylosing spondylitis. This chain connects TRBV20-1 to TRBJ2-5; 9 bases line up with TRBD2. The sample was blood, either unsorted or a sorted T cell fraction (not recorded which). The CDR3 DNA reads TGCAGTGCCCAGACTAGCGGAGCTCAAGAGACCCAGTACTTC. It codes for CSAQTSGAQETQYF.